These 26 T cell receptor beta chains were sequenced from one sample in a study of blood T cell repertoires in COVID-19. Sequencing was performed with immunoSEQ multiplex PCR; in TCRdb, only in-frame clones are kept and a portion is missing. This sample has around 250,000 clones, with more than 75% found just once. Sequencing was done on a sample of PBMCs or T cells enriched from blood (not recorded which). These receptors all stem from a woman aged 45-65 years who had recovered from COVID-19.

The rearrangement links TRBV7-3 to TRBJ2-5, with 7 bases lining up with TRBD1. Germline V gene lookup returns CDR1 SGHTA and CDR2 FQGTGA. CDR3 size: 13 residues. With V trimmed by 5 bases and J by 4 bases, 4 bases remained unmatched. CDR3 loop: CASSPGQLETQYF. Written as DNA, the CDR3 is TGTGCCAGCAGCCCGGGACAGCTAGAGACCCAGTACTTC.

The CDR3, as DNA: TGTGCCAGCACCCCGGCGGGGGCAAGGGGCTACACCTTC. It specifies CASTPAGARGYTF. The rearrangement links TRBV5-6 to TRBJ1-2, with D tentatively TRBD1 (6 bases). Trimming stripped 6 bases from V and 8 bases from J, with 17 bases between. The CDR3 is made up of 13 amino acids. Germline V gene data show CDR1 as SGHDT and CDR2 as YYEEEE.

This clone was recorded a few times. The gene calls are TRBV7-3 and TRBJ2-5; the match to TRBD2 covers 9 bases. The CDR3 length is 21 residues. The V segment lost 5 bases and the J segment 2 bases; nucleotides outside the gene matches: 24. Germline values: CDR1 SGHTA, CDR2 FQGTGA. CDR3 protein: CASSHRPSGILPSKEQETQYF. The CDR3 bases are TGTGCCAGCAGCCACCGGCCTAGCGGGATCCTTCCTTCAAAAGAACAAGAGACCCAGTACTTC.

The rearrangement links TRBV27 to TRBJ2-1; the match to TRBD2 covers 8 bases. Trimming took 10 bases from V and 1 from J; bases not matched to a gene: 9. The CDR3 totals 15 residues. Germline assignment: CDR1 MNHEY and CDR2 SMNVEV (reference sequence). As DNA, the CDR3 is TGTGCCACATCAGCGGGAGTCTCGTCCTACAATGAGCAGTTCTTC. Translating gives CATSAGVSSYNEQFF.

The genes are TRBV6-5 and TRBJ1-2; tentative D call: TRBD1 (6 bases). V was cut by 6 bases and J by 8 bases, with 10 bases left in between. CDR1 is MNHEY and CDR2 is SVGAGI in the germline V gene. The length of the CDR3 is 11 residues. The CDR3 reads CASRTGFGYTF. CDR3 nucleotides: TGTGCCAGCAGAACAGGGTTCGGCTACACCTTC.

The genes are TRBV7-8 and TRBJ1-1; 7 bases fit TRBD1. V was clipped by 5 bases and J by 9 bases; unmatched bases: 12. Germline CDR1 reads SGHVS; CDR2 reads FQNEAQ. This CDR3 is built from 14 residues. The DNA for the CDR3 is TGTGCCAGCAGCCTTTACACCCAGGGGGACAAAGCTTTCTTT. It specifies CASSLYTQGDKAFF.

This clone was observed a few times. The gene calls are TRBV5-1 and TRBJ2-1; no definite D call. Germline V gene data show CDR1 as SGHRS and CDR2 as YFSETQ. V lost 1 base and J 1 base, leaving 6 bases between the germline ends. The CDR3 spans 14 residues. Here the CDR3 DNA reads TGCGCCAGCAGCTTGTCTGTATCCTACAATGAGCAGTTCTTC. Translated, it gives CASSLSVSYNEQFF.

The rearrangement uses TRBV19 and TRBJ1-6; D not certain. This CDR3 spans 13 amino acids. Looked up from germline, CDR1 is LNHDA and CDR2 is SQIVND (reference sequence). Trimming took off 7 bases at V and 4 bases at J, with 8 bases between the two ends. CDR3 sequence (DNA): TGTGCCAGTACGGCAGCGTATAATTCACCCCTCCACTTT. Translation: CASTAAYNSPLHF.

There are a few counts of this clone. The rearrangement joins TRBV7-3 to TRBJ2-7; 11 bases fit TRBD2. The CDR3 consists of 14 residues. The germline CDR1 and CDR2 sequences are SGHTA and FQGTGA. V was clipped by 5 bases and J by 8 bases; unmatched bases: 8. CDR3: CASSPLAGVMKQYF. The CDR3 DNA follows: TGTGCCAGCAGCCCACTAGCGGGAGTGATGAAGCAGTACTTC.

As DNA, the CDR3 is TGTGCCAGCAGTCGGGACAGGGGCTATCAGCCCCAGCATTTT. Translated: CASSRDRGYQPQHF. The chain is built from TRBV28 and TRBJ1-5; 10 positions agree with TRBD1. Germline-derived CDR1 and CDR2 are MDHEN and SYDVKM. The CDR3 is 14 residues long. After removal of 5 bases from V and 5 bases from J, the junction contained 3 bases not matched to a gene.

The chain joins TRBV27 to TRBJ2-7, with 10 bases lining up with TRBD1. Germline loops: CDR1 MNHEY, CDR2 SMNVEV (reference sequence). This CDR3 region has 17 residues. Trimming removed 5 bases from V and 6 bases from J; junction bases left unmatched: 16. The DNA for the CDR3 is TGTGCCAGCAGTGCAACCACCGGAGACAGGGGGCGCATCGAGCAGTACTTC. As protein: CASSATTGDRGRIEQYF.

The chain is built from TRBV28 and TRBJ1-3; D ambiguous. This CDR3 is 16 amino acids long. In germline, CDR1 is MDHEN, CDR2 SYDVKM. The V gene lost 7 bases and the J gene lost 1 base, with 17 bases spanning the gap. CDR3 DNA sequence: TGTGCCAGCACCCCAGAGGCGCTAAGTTCTGGAAACACCATATATTTT. It codes for CASTPEALSSGNTIYF.

The CDR3 protein is CAGGQGPYEQYF. Here the CDR3 DNA reads TGTGCCGGAGGACAGGGGCCCTACGAGCAGTACTTC. The chain employs TRBV2 and TRBJ2-7; 9 bases match TRBD1. Germline V lookup: CDR1 SNHLY, CDR2 FYNNEI. The CDR3 runs 12 residues. V lost 11 bases and J lost 2; bases outside the gene matches: 4.

The chain combines TRBV28 with TRBJ1-6; 8 positions agree with TRBD1. The CDR3 loop spans 16 amino acids. V lost 2 bases, J lost 5 bases, and 5 bases stayed unmatched. Germline V gene sequence: CDR1 MDHEN, CDR2 SYDVKM. The CDR3 region has the DNA TGTGCCAGCAGTTTAAGAGGGACAGGTCATAATTCACCCCTCCACTTT. Amino acids: CASSLRGTGHNSPLHF.

This chain joins TRBV7-2 and TRBJ1-3, with no clear D. The CDR3 runs 17 residues. Trimming shortened V by 5 bases and J by 0 bases, and 17 bases separated the two germline ends. Germline V gene lookup returns CDR1 SGHTA and CDR2 FQGNSA. The CDR3 bases are TGTGCCAGCAGCCATCCCGGACGGGGTAACTCTGGAAACACCATATATTTT. Translation: CASSHPGRGNSGNTIYF.

This rearrangement joins TRBV9 to TRBJ2-2, with D perhaps TRBD2 (6 bases). Between the trimmed V and J ends, which lost 2 bases and 5 bases, there was a span of 13 bases. CDR1 and CDR2 from the germline V gene are SGDLS and YYNGEE. This CDR3 is built from 15 residues. CDR3: CASSVRELLTGELFF. The CDR3 DNA reads as TGTGCCAGCAGCGTTCGGGAGCTACTTACCGGGGAGCTGTTTTTT.

This clone was seen only once. The chain recombines TRBV6-2 or TRBV6-3 with TRBJ2-4, with 8 bases lining up with TRBD2. This CDR3 comprises 15 residues. V gave up 5 bases and J gave up 0 bases; unmatched junction bases: 3. Germline-derived CDR1 and CDR2 are MNHEY and SVGEGT. CDR3 DNA: TGTGCCAGCAGTCGACTAGCGATAGCCAAAAACATTCAGTACTTC. It is translated as CASSRLAIAKNIQYF.

The V call is TRBV19, the J call TRBJ1-1; D may be TRBD1 (6 bases). Deletions cut 4 bases from V and 10 bases from J, with 13 bases between. CDR3 length: 12 amino acids. Germline CDR1 and CDR2: LNHDA and SQIVND (reference sequence). Here the CDR3 DNA reads TGTGCCAGTAGTACCCACCCCAGGGGAGCTTTCTTT. Encoded protein: CASSTHPRGAFF.

The gene calls are TRBV4-1 and TRBJ2-1; a possible D gene is TRBD2 (6 bases). The V and J ends lost 1 base and 3 bases respectively, with 16 bases between them. Looked up from germline, CDR1 is MGHRA and CDR2 is YSYEKL. The CDR3 extends over 17 amino acids. Written as DNA, the CDR3 is TGCGCCAGCAGCCAAGGAGTAGCGGTGTCTTACTACAATGAGCAGTTCTTC. It is translated as CASSQGVAVSYYNEQFF.

Here the CDR3 DNA reads TGTGCCAGCAGTCCTAGCGGGAGAGTAATTTCTAGCACAGATACGCAGTATTTT. Encoded protein: CASSPSGRVISSTDTQYF. The rearrangement links TRBV11-2 to TRBJ2-3, with 10 nucleotides matching TRBD2. CDR3 length equals 18 residues. J lost 0 bases, V lost 6 bases, and 12 bases had no gene match. Germline lookup yields CDR1 SGHAT and CDR2 FQNNGV.

The chain recombines TRBV28 with TRBJ1-3; D remains unclear. Germline CDR1 is MDHEN and CDR2 is SYDVKM. V was pared by 7 bases and J by 4 bases, with 17 bases between. The CDR3 is 15 amino acids. The CDR3 loop is CASTPFGPYGNTIYF. The CDR3 DNA is TGTGCCAGCACCCCTTTTGGGCCTTACGGAAACACCATATATTTT.

V and J are TRBV6-5 and TRBJ1-3, with D possibly being TRBD1 (5 bases). CDR3 length: 13 amino acids. Germline lookup yields CDR1 MNHEY and CDR2 SVGAGI. V was pared by 6 bases and J by 8 bases, with 14 bases between. CDR3 coding DNA: TGTGCCAGCAGACTCCCCCCCAGGGACACCATATATTTT. As protein: CASRLPPRDTIYF.

On this clone itself: The germline gene is not matched at one end of the junction; a read error may be the cause. The chain employs TRBV6-1 and TRBJ1-1; D is uncertain. Germline V lookup: CDR1 MNHNS, CDR2 SASEGT. The CDR3 spans 11 residues. CDR3: CASTEAHGAFF. For the CDR3, the DNA is TGTGCCAGCACTGAAGCTCACGGTGCTTTCTTT.

The chain recombines TRBV18 with TRBJ1-2, with 7 bases lining up with TRBD1. CDR3 length: 14 amino acids. Per the germline V gene, CDR1 is KGHSH and CDR2 is LQKENI. With V trimmed by 5 bases and J by 4 bases, 7 bases remained unmatched. CDR3 sequence (DNA): TGTGCCAGCTCAGATACCGGGACAGTCTATGGCTACACCTTC. It translates to CASSDTGTVYGYTF.

The chain recombines TRBV13 with TRBJ2-4; D remains unclear. From germline, CDR1 is PRHDT and CDR2 FYEKMQ (reference sequence). CDR3 length equals 16 residues. V lost 4 bases and J 2 bases, leaving 15 bases between the germline ends. The CDR3 sequence is CASSSRRLESKNIQYF. The CDR3 DNA is TGTGCCAGCAGCTCCCGCAGACTCGAATCCAAAAACATTCAGTACTTC.

This chain joins TRBV11-3 and TRBJ1-1; perhaps TRBD1 as D (6 bases). The CDR3 spans 13 residues. V was trimmed by 5 bases and J by 1 base, leaving 8 bases between them. Germline lookup yields CDR1 SGHNT and CDR2 YENEEA. The CDR3 DNA reads as TGTGCCAGCAGCATGGACAGGAACACTGAAGCTTTCTTT. Amino acid sequence: CASSMDRNTEAFF.